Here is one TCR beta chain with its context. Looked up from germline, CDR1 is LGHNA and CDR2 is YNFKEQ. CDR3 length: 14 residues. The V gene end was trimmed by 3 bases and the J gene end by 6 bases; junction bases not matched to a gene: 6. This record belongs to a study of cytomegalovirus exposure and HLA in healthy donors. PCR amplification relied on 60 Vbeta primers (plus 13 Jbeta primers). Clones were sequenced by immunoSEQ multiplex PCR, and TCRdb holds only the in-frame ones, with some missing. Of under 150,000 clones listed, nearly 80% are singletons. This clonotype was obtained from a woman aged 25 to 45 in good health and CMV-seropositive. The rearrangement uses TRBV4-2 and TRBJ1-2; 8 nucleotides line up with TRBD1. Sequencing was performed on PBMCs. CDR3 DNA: TGTGCCAGCAGCCAGTCGACAGGGGCAGATGGCTACACCTTC. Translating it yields CASSQSTGADGYTF.